These 18 T cell receptor beta chains were all obtained from the same sample, sequenced in a study of T cell responses to AZD1222 COVID-19 vaccine. Profiled with immunoSEQ multiplex PCR; TCRdb holds only in-frame clones, not every one. The sample has approximately 110,000 clones, 87% seen once. Sequences were derived from peripheral blood, sampled 28 days after the second AZD1222 dose. The receptors come from an adult who received the AZD1222 COVID-19 vaccine.

CDR3 amino acids: CASSPIHEQYF. CDR3 in DNA: TGTGCCAGCAGCCCTATCCACGAGCAGTACTTC. The chain joins TRBV7-9 to TRBJ2-7; the D is unclear. Germline V gene lookup returns CDR1 SEHNR and CDR2 FQNEAQ (reference sequence). The CDR3 has 11 residues. Trimming left V 5 bases short and J 5 bases short, with 7 bases between.

Comment on this clone: An end of the junction does not agree with germline; a read error may underlie this. CDR3 nucleotide sequence: TGCGCCAGCAGCCAAGCCCCGAACTCTGGAAGCACCATATATTTT. It yields the protein CASSQAPNSGSTIYF. The rearrangement uses TRBV4-3 and TRBJ1-3; D is ambiguous. Germline V lookup: CDR1 LGHNA, CDR2 YSLEER. The CDR3 contains 15 residues.

This clone showed up just a few times. Other nucleotide sequences in the sample specify the same CDR3. The chain uses TRBV7-3 and TRBJ2-3; D could derive from TRBD1 or TRBD2 (5 bases each). Germline V gene sequence: CDR1 SGHTA, CDR2 FQGTGA. V shed 0 bases and J shed 1 base, with 5 bases lying between them. The CDR3 has 14 amino acids. CDR3 nucleotides: TGTGCCAGCAGCTTAACGGGGGGCACAGATACGCAGTATTTT. Its protein product is CASSLTGGTDTQYF.

The chain is built from TRBV3-1 (or the pseudogene TRBV3-2) and TRBJ2-3; D might be TRBD2 (6 bases). Germline V gene sequence: CDR1 LGHDT, CDR2 YNNKEL (reference sequence). Trimming pared 0 bases from V and 11 bases from J, leaving 12 bases between. The CDR3 loop spans 13 amino acids. CDR3 sequence reads: CASSQEGLTMQYF. DNA of the CDR3: TGTGCCAGCAGCCAAGAGGGACTTACTATGCAGTATTTT.

The J gene is TRBJ1-1, the V gene TRBV19, with D hard to call. CDR1 and CDR2 from the germline V gene are LNHDA and SQIVND (reference sequence). This CDR3 has 14 residues. Between the trimmed V and J ends, which lost 6 bases and 3 bases, there was a span of 14 bases. The DNA for the CDR3 is TGTGCCAGTAGCAAAAGGGCGGGATACACTGAAGCTTTCTTT. As protein: CASSKRAGYTEAFF.

CDR3 residues: CASSFKPGQASSYEQYF. The CDR3 coding sequence is TGTGCCAGTAGTTTCAAGCCGGGACAGGCTAGCTCCTACGAGCAGTACTTC. This chain joins TRBV19 and TRBJ2-7; 8 bases are a match to TRBD1. The trim removed 5 bases at V and 0 bases at J, leaving 12 bases unmatched. The CDR3 extends over 17 amino acids. CDR1 and CDR2 (germline): LNHDA, SQIVND (reference sequence).

This sequence joins TRBV5-1 and TRBJ2-3; tentative D call: TRBD2 (5 bases). This CDR3 spans 15 amino acids. Germline V CDR1 and CDR2: SGHRS, YFSETQ. Trimming shortened V by 0 bases and J by 0 bases, and 8 bases separated the two germline ends. Here the CDR3 reads CASSLVASSTDTQYF. The CDR3 DNA reads TGCGCCAGCAGCTTGGTGGCTAGCAGCACAGATACGCAGTATTTT.

The chain carries TRBV11-2 and TRBJ1-2, with a tentative D call TRBD1 (6 bases). This CDR3 has 13 residues. CDR1 is SGHAT, CDR2 FQNNGV, per germline. The V end lost 1 base, the J end lost 5 bases, and 8 bases lay between the germline ends. The CDR3 region is CASSLVQGYGYTF. In nucleotides, the CDR3 is TGTGCCAGCAGCTTAGTGCAGGGGTATGGCTACACCTTC.

The rearrangement links TRBV28 to TRBJ1-6; TRBD1 matches 10 bases. Germline V gene data show CDR1 as MDHEN and CDR2 as SYDVKM. This CDR3 has 15 amino acids. V lost 5 bases to trimming and J lost 5 bases; unmatched junction nucleotides: 3. The CDR3 loop reads CASSLTGGNNSPLHF. As DNA, the CDR3 is TGTGCCAGCAGTCTGACAGGGGGCAATAATTCACCCCTCCACTTT.

This clone occurred a few times. This chain connects TRBV18 to TRBJ1-4; 7 bases agree with TRBD1. CDR3 size: 15 residues. V gave up 5 bases and J gave up 0 bases; unmatched junction bases: 3. Per the germline V gene, CDR1 is KGHSH and CDR2 is LQKENI. CDR3 DNA: TGTGCCAGCTCAACCGGGACAGCAACTAATGAAAAACTGTTTTTT. Its protein is CASSTGTATNEKLFF.

The chain has TRBV2 and TRBJ2-7; D is ambiguous. CDR1 and CDR2 from the germline V gene are SNHLY and FYNNEI. The CDR3 length is 12 residues. V lost 2 bases and J 7 bases, leaving 9 bases between the germline ends. The CDR3 DNA reads as TGTGCCAGCAGTGAACCCCCCGGGGAGCAGTACTTC. Translation gives CASSEPPGEQYF. Using reference TRBV2 and TRBJ2-7 for the parts outside the CDR3, the full variable domain is EPEVTQTPSHQVTQMGQEVILRCVPISNHLYFYWYRQILGQKVEFLVSFYNNEISEKSEIFDDQFSVERPDGSNFTLKIRSTKLEDSAMYFCASSEPPGEQYFGPGTRLTVT.

V usage is TRBV6-6 and J usage is TRBJ1-6; 7 nucleotides align to TRBD1. The CDR3 extends over 15 amino acids. With 10 bases clipped from V and 6 bases from J, the junction kept 12 bases outside the gene matches. From germline, CDR1 is MNHNY and CDR2 SVGAGI (reference sequence). This CDR3 reads CATLEDRPVNSPLHF. CDR3 nucleotides: TGTGCCACCCTCGAGGACAGGCCAGTTAATTCACCCCTCCACTTT.

The chain uses TRBV5-4 and TRBJ2-7; TRBD2 matches 13 bases. J lost 4 bases, V lost 5 bases, and 6 bases had no gene match. Germline V lookup: CDR1 SGHNT, CDR2 YYREEE (reference sequence). The CDR3 extends over 15 amino acids. CDR3 DNA sequence: TGTGCCAGCAGTTACGGACTAGCGGGAGTATACGAGCAGTACTTC. This translates into CASSYGLAGVYEQYF.

This chain joins TRBV2 and TRBJ1-6; D remains ambiguous. Trimming left V 10 bases short and J 18 bases short, with 19 bases between. This CDR3 has 11 residues. CDR1 is SNHLY, CDR2 FYNNEI, per germline. The CDR3 loop is CATIIKGRPHF. The CDR3, as DNA: TGTGCCACAATAATAAAGGGCAGACCCCACTTT.

This chain uses TRBV3-1 (or the pseudogene TRBV3-2) with TRBJ2-2; the D gene is possibly TRBD2 (5 bases). From germline, CDR1 is LGHDT and CDR2 YNNKEL (reference sequence). V lost 4 bases and J lost 4, with 13 bases in between. The CDR3 extends over 15 amino acids. This chain's CDR3 is CASSPRTFSTGELFF. The CDR3 DNA reads as TGTGCCAGCAGCCCGCGGACTTTTTCCACCGGGGAGCTGTTTTTT.

V and J are TRBV5-1 and TRBJ2-1, with 7 positions matching TRBD2. CDR3 length equals 16 residues. In germline, CDR1 is SGHRS, CDR2 YFSETQ. V was pared by 4 bases and J by 3 bases, with 10 bases of the junction left unmatched. CDR3 nucleotides: TGCGCCAGCAGCACCACACTAGCGCCTCACTACAATGAGCAGTTCTTC. Translated, it gives CASSTTLAPHYNEQFF.

This clone was detected only a few times. The rearrangement joins TRBV5-3 to TRBJ1-3; TRBD1 matches at 10 bases. TRBV5-3 belongs to the ORF category, with a function that is uncertain. The CDR3 extends over 17 amino acids. V lost 0 bases to trimming and J lost 6 bases; unmatched junction nucleotides: 9. CDR3 amino acids: CARSLEEPGTGENTIYF. The DNA of the CDR3 is TGTGCCAGAAGCTTGGAGGAACCCGGGACAGGGGAAAACACCATATATTTT.

V is TRBV19 and J is TRBJ2-1; 8 bases map to TRBD2. The CDR3 extends over 13 amino acids. V lost 6 bases to trimming and J lost 6 bases; unmatched junction nucleotides: 4. CDR1 and CDR2 from the germline V gene are LNHDA and SQIVND (reference sequence). The CDR3 DNA is TGTGCCAGTAGGGGCCTAGCGGGCAATGAGCAGTTCTTC. Its translation is CASRGLAGNEQFF.